A selection of T cell receptor beta chains follows, all from one sample in a study of identical twins. TCRdb analysed the 5' RACE reads with MiXCR anew, one entry per CDR3 protein. The profile shows about 1.7 million distinct CDR3 sequences, about 31% of them singletons. Sequenced input: cord blood. The receptor set was obtained from a newborn girl in good health. The CDR3 runs from the conserved cysteine through the conserved F or W. D genes are given only for firm matches. Rows may omit the clone size; those that give it use once, few, many or a size class.

>15|TRBJ1-1|-|TRBV11-2|-
TGTGCCAGCAGCCTCAGACAGGTCAGGAACACTGAAGCTTTCTTT
CASSLRQVRNTEAFF
>16|TRBJ2-5|-|TRBV20-1|TRBD2
TGCAGTGCTAGAGATCGACTAGCGGGGGGCTTGGGGACCCAGTACTTC
CSARDRLAGGLGTQYF
>20|TRBJ2-1|few|TRBV7-2|TRBD2
TGTGCCAGCAGCTTAGTGGGGGGACTAGCGGGGCGAATCAATTCCAATGAGCAGTTCTTC
CASSLVGGLAGRINSNEQFF
>13|TRBJ2-7|-|TRBV20-1|-
TGCAGTGCTAGAGGCGGGGACTCCTACGAGCAGTACTTC
CSARGGDSYEQYF
>16|TRBJ1-2|few|TRBV28|-
TGTGCCAGCAGTTTAGGACCAAAGGCCACCAACTATGGCTACACCTTC
CASSLGPKATNYGYTF
>15|TRBJ2-7|-|TRBV3-1|TRBD1
TGTGCCAGCAGCCAGGGGGGACAGGGGATTTACGAGCAGTACTTC
CASSQGGQGIYEQYF
>15|TRBJ1-2|few|TRBV15|-
TGTGCCACCAGCAGTGCCCCAGTGACTAACTATGGCTACACCTTC
CATSSAPVTNYGYTF
>13|TRBJ2-3|many|TRBV10-3|-
TGTGCCATCAAGCTAGCTAGCACAGATACGCAGTATTTT
CAIKLASTDTQYF
>15|TRBJ2-4|-|TRBV20-1|-
TGCAGTGCCAGCAACCCAGCGGGAGCCAAAAACATTCAGTACTTC
CSASNPAGAKNIQYF
>15|TRBJ2-7|-|TRBV20-1|TRBD2
TGCAGTGCTAGTTCCGGCGGGGGGGCCTTTGGCGAGCAGTACTTC
CSASSGGGAFGEQYF
>17|TRBJ2-1|-|TRBV12-3/TRBV12-4|TRBD1
TGTGCCAGCAGTCGCCGGACAGGGGGCGGCACCTACAATGAGCAGTTCTTC
CASSRRTGGGTYNEQFF
>13|TRBJ1-5|-|TRBV19|-
TGTGCCAGTAGTATCAGGTACAATCAGCCCCAGCATTTT
CASSIRYNQPQHF
>14|TRBJ2-7|few|TRBV6-2/TRBV6-3|-
TGTGCCAGCAGTTCCCTAGGGCGGCATTACGAGCAGTACTTC
CASSSLGRHYEQYF
>13|TRBJ2-5|-|TRBV27|-
TGTGCCAGCATTACTCTCCCGCAAGAGACCCAGTACTTC
CASITLPQETQYF
>15|TRBJ1-2|-|TRBV4-2|-
-
CAGSQDGQGNYGCTF
>15|TRBJ1-2|few|TRBV2|TRBD1
TGTGCCAGCAGTTCTACCAGGGGGACTAACTATGGCTACACCTTC
CASSSTRGTNYGYTF
>14|TRBJ2-3|-|TRBV29-1|TRBD2
TGCAGCGTTGCCCAGCGGGGGGGCCGAGATACGCAGTATTTT
CSVAQRGGRDTQYF
>15|TRBJ1-3|-|TRBV9|-
TGTGCCAGCAGCGGACCAGGGGTCTCTGGAAACACCATATATTTT
CASSGPGVSGNTIYF
>13|TRBJ2-2|-|TRBV6-2/TRBV6-3|-
TGTGCCAGCAACAACAGGGCCGGGGGGGAGCTGTTTTTT
CASNNRAGGELFF
>18|TRBJ2-7|-|TRBV5-4|TRBD2
TGTGCCAGCAGCCACCTTCTTCCACTAGCGAGAAGGGAATACGAGCAGTACTTC
CASSHLLPLARREYEQYF
>17|TRBJ2-3|-|TRBV28|TRBD2
TGTGCCAGCAGTTTAAGGGCTAGCGGGAGGCGTACAGATACGCAGTATTTT
CASSLRASGRRTDTQYF
>14|TRBJ2-1|-|TRBV20-1|-
TGCAGTGCTAACCCTGTCGGGAGATACAATGAGCAGTTCTTC
CSANPVGRYNEQFF
>12|TRBJ2-1|few|TRBV7-2|TRBD1
TGTGCCAGCAGCTTTGGACAGGGCGAGCAGTTCTTC
CASSFGQGEQFF
>18|TRBJ2-3|few|TRBV24-1|TRBD2
TGTGCCACCAGGCCAAGATGGACTAGCGGGCAAGACACAGATACGCAGTATTTT
CATRPRWTSGQDTDTQYF
>13|TRBJ1-1|-|TRBV20-1|-
TGCAGTGCTAGGACACCTATGAACACTGAAGCTTTCTTT
CSARTPMNTEAFF
>16|TRBJ1-5|few|TRBV4-2|-
TGTGCCAGCAGCCAAGATTGGGGGGAGGGAAGTCAGCCCCAGCATTTT
CASSQDWGEGSQPQHF
>18|TRBJ2-1|-|TRBV12-3/TRBV12-4|TRBD2
TGTGCCAGCAGTTTAGGTAGCGGGAGGTCCCGCTCCTACAATGAGCAGTTCTTC
CASSLGSGRSRSYNEQFF
>14|TRBJ1-2|-|TRBV20-1|-
TGCAGTGCTAGAGCACAGTCTCGAAGCTATGGCTACACCTTC
CSARAQSRSYGYTF
>14|TRBJ1-5|-|TRBV20-1|TRBD1
TGCAGTTGGACAGGGAGTTATAGCAATCAGCCCCAGCATTTT
CSWTGSYSNQPQHF
>13|TRBJ2-1|-|TRBV20-1|-
TGCAGTGCTAGAGAAAGTGGTAACAATGAGCAGTTCTTC
CSARESGNNEQFF
>15|TRBJ2-2|-|TRBV5-1|-
TGCGCCAGCCACCCTGCCGGAGGGTCTCACGGGGAGCTGTTTTTT
CASHPAGGSHGELFF
>17|TRBJ2-5|many|TRBV5-1|TRBD2
TGCGCCAGCAGCTTGGCCAGGACTAGCGACAACCAAGAGACCCAGTACTTC
CASSLARTSDNQETQYF
>13|TRBJ1-4|-|TRBV20-1|TRBD1
TGCAGTGCGCCGGGACAGGGGTTTGAAAAACTGTTTTTT
CSAPGQGFEKLFF
>13|TRBJ2-7|-|TRBV14|-
TGTGCCAGCAGCCAAGCCGATCTCCACGAGCAGTACTTC
CASSQADLHEQYF
>14|TRBJ2-1|few|TRBV7-9|TRBD1
TGTGCCAGCAGCTGCCGGGACAGGGGCGATGAGCAGTTCTTC
CASSCRDRGDEQFF
>16|TRBJ2-1|-|TRBV11-2|TRBD2
TGTGCCAGCAGAAAATCGGGGCTAGCGGTCTACAATGAGCAGTTCTTC
CASRKSGLAVYNEQFF
>13|TRBJ2-3|few|TRBV29-1|TRBD1
TGCAGCGTGAGAGGACAGGGGTCGGATACGCAGTATTTT
CSVRGQGSDTQYF
>16|TRBJ2-7|-|TRBV7-2|-
TGTGCCAGCAGCCAACAACCGGAAATCCTCTCCTACGAGCAGTACTTC
CASSQQPEILSYEQYF
>9|TRBJ2-3|many|TRBV28|-
TGTGCCACCGGAGATACGCAGTATTTT
CATGDTQYF
>18|TRBJ2-1|few|TRBV9|-
TGTGCCAGCAGCGCCGGGTGGATAGCGGACAGCTCCTACAATGAGCAGTTCTTC
CASSAGWIADSSYNEQFF
>14|TRBJ2-1|-|TRBV12-3/TRBV12-4|TRBD2
TGTGCCAGCGGGGTACTAGCGGGTAACAATGAGCAGTTCTTC
CASGVLAGNNEQFF
>14|TRBJ2-3|-|TRBV25-1|-
TGTGCCAGCAGTGAATATGGGGGGCGAGATACGCAGTATTTT
CASSEYGGRDTQYF
>13|TRBJ2-5|few|TRBV5-6|-
TGTGCCAGCAGCCCGGCTAGCTCGGAGACCCAGTACTTC
CASSPASSETQYF
>14|TRBJ2-7|-|TRBV5-1|TRBD2
TGCGCCAGCAGCTTAAGGGACTACCCTAACGAGCAGTACTTC
CASSLRDYPNEQYF
>15|TRBJ2-1|-|TRBV20-1|TRBD1
TGCAGTGCTAGCCAACGGGACAGGGTTTACAATGAGCAGTTCTTC
CSASQRDRVYNEQFF
>15|TRBJ1-4|-|TRBV9|-
TGTGCCAGCAGCGTAGACGGGGGGATAGATGAAAAACTGTTTTTT
CASSVDGGIDEKLFF
>15|TRBJ2-3|-|TRBV7-2|TRBD2
TGTGCCAGCAGCTATAGCGGGGGAGGGGCAGATACGCAGTATTTT
CASSYSGGGADTQYF
>15|TRBJ2-1|few|TRBV20-1|-
TGCAGTGCTAGAGATGCAGGGGGGACCTACAATGAGCAGTTCTTC
CSARDAGGTYNEQFF
>15|TRBJ1-5|-|TRBV2|TRBD1
TGTGCCAGCAGTGAAGCGCAGGGGGGCAATCAGCCCCAGCATTTT
CASSEAQGGNQPQHF
>16|TRBJ2-2|-|TRBV20-1|TRBD2
TGCAGTGCTAGAGATCAAACTAGCGGGGGGGCCGGGGAGCTGTTTTTT
CSARDQTSGGAGELFF
>13|TRBJ2-1|-|TRBV6-5|-
TGTGCCAGCAGTCTTTACCCTTACAATGAGCGGTTCTTC
CASSLYPYNERFF
>14|TRBJ2-4|many|TRBV5-1|-
TGCGCCAGCAGCTTAGGGGACAACAAAAACATTCAGTACTTC
CASSLGDNKNIQYF
>14|TRBJ2-1|-|TRBV7-9|-
TGTGCCAGCAGCTTAGAATACCGGGTTTACGAGCAGTTCTTC
CASSLEYRVYEQFF
>17|TRBJ2-7|-|TRBV7-9|TRBD1
TGTGCCAGCAGCTTAACCCCGGGACAGGCCAGCTCCTACGAGCAGTACTTC
CASSLTPGQASSYEQYF
>13|TRBJ2-2|-|TRBV9|-
TGTGCCAGCAGCGTAGGCAGGTCCGGGGAGCTGTTTTTT
CASSVGRSGELFF
>14|TRBJ1-6|many|TRBV12-3/TRBV12-4|TRBD1
TGTGCCAGCAGTCCTCGGACAGGGAATTCACCCCTCCACTTT
CASSPRTGNSPLHF
>17|TRBJ2-3|-|TRBV11-2|TRBD2
TGTGCCAGCAGCTTATATCCGGCTAGCGGGAGGATCAGCACGCAGTATTTT
CASSLYPASGRISTQYF